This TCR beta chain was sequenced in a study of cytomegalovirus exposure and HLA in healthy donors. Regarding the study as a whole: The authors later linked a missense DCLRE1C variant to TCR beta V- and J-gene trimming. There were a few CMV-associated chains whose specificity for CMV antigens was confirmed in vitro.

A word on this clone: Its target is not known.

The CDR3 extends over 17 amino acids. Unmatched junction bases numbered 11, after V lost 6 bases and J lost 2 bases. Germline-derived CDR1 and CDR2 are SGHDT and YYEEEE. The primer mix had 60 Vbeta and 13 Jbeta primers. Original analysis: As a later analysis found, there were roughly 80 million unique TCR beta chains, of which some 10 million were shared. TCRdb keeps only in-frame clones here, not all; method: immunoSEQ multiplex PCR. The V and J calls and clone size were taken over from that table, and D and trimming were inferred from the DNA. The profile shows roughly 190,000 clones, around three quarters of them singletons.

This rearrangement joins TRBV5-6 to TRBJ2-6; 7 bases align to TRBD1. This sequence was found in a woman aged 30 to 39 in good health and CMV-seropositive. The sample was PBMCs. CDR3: CASTRTGEVAGANVLTF. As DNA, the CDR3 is TGTGCCAGCACCCGAACAGGGGAAGTGGCTGGGGCCAACGTCCTGACTTTC. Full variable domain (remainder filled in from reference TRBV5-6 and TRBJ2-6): DAGVTQSPTHLIKTRGQQVTLRCSPKSGHDTVSWYQQALGQGPQFIFQYYEEEERQRGNFPDRFSGHQFPNYSSELNVNALLLGDSALYLCASTRTGEVAGANVLTFGAGSRLTVL.